One sample yielded the 22 T cell receptor beta chains listed below, sequenced in a study of radiation and T cells in renal cell carcinoma (dated by TCRdb to about 2020). The time point label of this sample denotes: blood 2 weeks post-SBRT. The treatment or condition label here, explained by the study, means: 15 Gy SBRT to primary tumor, nephrectomy 4 weeks later. The library was produced with the immunoSEQ multiplex PCR assay. TCRdb re-hosts the immuneACCESS table, in-frame sequences only. Its copies lack some clones; in the studies checked, an unresolved V gene accounts for under half of them, and the cause for the rest is not known. This sample holds 150,000 to 180,000 clones; about 91% were observed only once. The ten most abundant clones make up roughly 13% of the sample. The sequencing here drew on blood, taken from a patient whose treatment included radiotherapy and nephrectomy. Source of these receptors: a woman between 45 and 65 years old with renal cell carcinoma.

V and J are TRBV18 and TRBJ1-4; TRBD1 aligns across 9 bases. Germline CDR1 reads KGHSH; CDR2 reads LQKENI. This CDR3 comprises 14 residues. V lost 3 bases to trimming and J lost 7 bases; unmatched junction nucleotides: 3. The CDR3 reads CASSPGTGSEKLFF. The CDR3 DNA follows: TGTGCCAGCTCACCCGGGACAGGGAGTGAAAAACTGTTTTTT. The entire variable domain, with the rest obtained from reference TRBV18 and TRBJ1-4, is as follows: NAGVMQNPRHLVRRRGQEARLRCSPMKGHSHVYWYRQLPEEGLKFMVYLQKENIIDESGMPKERFSAEFPKEGPSILRIQQVVRGDSAAYFCASSPGTGSEKLFFGSGTQLSVL.

The V and J genes are TRBV4-3 and TRBJ2-3, with D perhaps TRBD2 (5 bases). The CDR3 runs to 15 residues. Trimming left V 1 base short and J 4 bases short, with 12 bases between. CDR1 is LGHNA, CDR2 YSLEER, per germline. This CDR3 reads CASSQGTSWADTQYF. CDR3 nucleotide sequence: TGCGCCAGCAGCCAAGGAACTAGTTGGGCAGATACGCAGTATTTT.

In DNA form, the CDR3 reads TGTGCCTGGAGGACTCCCCGGCCCTGGGGCTATGGCTACACCTTC. It yields the protein CAWRTPRPWGYGYTF. The rearrangement joins TRBV30 to TRBJ1-2; D is unresolved. Trimming pared 3 bases from V and 4 bases from J, leaving 18 bases between. In germline, CDR1 is GTSNPN, CDR2 SVGIG (reference sequence). The CDR3 totals 15 residues.

The chain couples TRBV5-8 to TRBJ1-2; D gene unclear. Germline V gene data show CDR1 as SGHTS and CDR2 as YDEGEE. V dropped 0 bases and J dropped 8 bases, with 14 bases sitting between them. CDR3 length equals 14 residues. CDR3: CASSLVGREGGYTF. CDR3 DNA: TGTGCCAGCAGCTTGGTGGGCCGGGAGGGAGGCTACACCTTC.

The chain carries TRBV7-6 and TRBJ2-5, with unresolved D. The CDR3 length is 12 residues. Trimming took off 1 base at V and 5 bases at J, with 5 bases between the two ends. The germline V gene encodes CDR1 SGHVS and CDR2 FNYEAQ. CDR3 sequence: CASSLVPETQYF. CDR3 DNA sequence: TGTGCCAGCAGCTTAGTCCCCGAGACCCAGTACTTC.

The chain employs TRBV4-3 and TRBJ2-3; 14 nucleotides agree with TRBD2. This CDR3 contains 15 residues. Trimming removed 4 bases from V and 3 bases from J; junction bases left unmatched: 0. Germline V gene lookup returns CDR1 LGHNA and CDR2 YSLEER. CDR3: CASSRLAGGTDTQYF. The CDR3 coding sequence is TGCGCCAGCAGCCGACTAGCGGGGGGGACAGATACGCAGTATTTT.

The chain uses TRBV29-1 and TRBJ2-3; unclear D gene. Trimming stripped 2 bases from V and 3 bases from J, with 9 bases between. Germline loops: CDR1 SQVTM, CDR2 ANQGSEA. The CDR3 sequence is 13 residues long. Written as DNA, the CDR3 is TGCAGCGTTGAAAAAGGAGCTACAGATACGCAGTATTTT. As protein: CSVEKGATDTQYF.

The chain is built from TRBV14 and TRBJ2-2; D is perhaps TRBD2 (6 bases). The CDR3 covers 14 residues. Trimming pared 3 bases from V and 5 bases from J, leaving 10 bases between. Germline lookup yields CDR1 SGHDN and CDR2 FVKESK. The CDR3 DNA sequence: TGTGCCAGCAGCCAGGCTCTAGCGACCGGGGAGCTGTTTTTT. Amino acids: CASSQALATGELFF.

The chain couples TRBV7-9 to TRBJ1-1; D ambiguous. Trimming left V 7 bases short and J 2 bases short, with 14 bases between. CDR1 and CDR2 from the germline V gene are SEHNR and FQNEAQ (reference sequence). This CDR3 has 14 amino acids. The CDR3: CASNAPGDNTEAFF. The CDR3 DNA follows: TGTGCCAGCAACGCCCCGGGAGATAACACTGAAGCTTTCTTT.

The chain employs TRBV11-3 and TRBJ2-7; 10 bases match TRBD1. Losses at the gene ends were 3 bases for V and 11 bases for J; bases not matched to a gene: 4. There are 12 residues in the CDR3. The V gene's germline CDR1 is SGHNT and CDR2 YENEEA. For the CDR3, the DNA is TGTGCCAGCAGCTTCGGGACAGGGGTTGAGTACTTC. Its protein product is CASSFGTGVEYF.

Turning to this clone: This sample also contains other DNA sequences that code for the same CDR3. This sequence joins TRBV9 and TRBJ1-2; tentatively, D is TRBD1 (6 bases). The CDR3 runs to 14 residues. In germline, CDR1 is SGDLS, CDR2 YYNGEE. Trimming stripped 2 bases from V and 4 bases from J, with 12 bases between. The CDR3 protein is CASSVEQGGYGYTF. The DNA for the CDR3 is TGTGCCAGCAGCGTCGAACAGGGCGGCTATGGCTACACCTTC.

This sequence joins TRBV5-4 and TRBJ1-2, with a weak D call TRBD1 (6 bases). Trimming cost V 3 bases and J 4 bases, with 16 bases left between them. CDR1 is SGHNT and CDR2 is YYREEE in the germline V gene (reference sequence). CDR3 length: 15 amino acids. The CDR3 loop reads CASSSGTHQFYGYTF. The CDR3 nucleotides are TGTGCCAGCAGCTCCGGGACACACCAATTCTATGGCTACACCTTC. Supplemented by reference TRBV5-4 and TRBJ1-2, the full variable domain reads ETGVTQSPTHLIKTRGQQVTLRCSSQSGHNTVSWYQQALGQGPQFIFQYYREEENGRGNFPPRFSGLQFPNYSSELNVNALELDDSALYLCASSSGTHQFYGYTFGSGTRLTVV.

A remark on this clone: Other nucleotide sequences in the sample specify the same CDR3. The chain has TRBV19 and TRBJ2-5, with D hard to call. The V end was cut by 6 bases, the J end by 5 bases, with 13 bases between. This CDR3 has 13 residues. The germline CDR1 and CDR2 sequences are LNHDA and SQIVND (reference sequence). Written as DNA, the CDR3 is TGTGCCAGTAGGACCTCAGGCCAGGAGACCCAGTACTTC. Protein: CASRTSGQETQYF.

The rearrangement links TRBV13 to TRBJ1-1; D might be TRBD1 (5 bases). Looked up from germline, CDR1 is PRHDT and CDR2 is FYEKMQ (reference sequence). The CDR3 spans 13 residues. V gave up 5 bases and J gave up 4 bases, with 11 bases separating them. The chain's CDR3 is CASSRSGGTEAFF. CDR3 bases: TGTGCCAGCAGCCGTTCGGGGGGCACTGAAGCTTTCTTT.

The chain joins TRBV19 to TRBJ2-3; TRBD2 might be the D (7 bases). Germline values: CDR1 LNHDA, CDR2 SQIVND (reference sequence). Trimming shortened V by 4 bases and J by 3 bases, and 17 bases separated the two germline ends. CDR3 length: 16 amino acids. CDR3 nucleotides: TGTGCCAGTAGTAAGGGGGTGAGGACTAGTACAGATACGCAGTATTTT. Translated, it gives CASSKGVRTSTDTQYF.

The chain couples TRBV19 to TRBJ2-5, with D possibly matching TRBD1 (7 bases). Germline V gene sequence: CDR1 LNHDA, CDR2 SQIVND (reference sequence). V was shortened by 8 bases and J by 5 bases, with 21 bases between the two germline ends. CDR3 length equals 15 residues. CDR3 loop: CASGENRGRGETQYF. Written as DNA, the CDR3 is TGTGCCAGTGGGGAAAACAGGGGCCGGGGGGAGACCCAGTACTTC.

The chain employs TRBV18 and TRBJ1-1; TRBD1 is a possible D gene (6 bases). Germline V gene sequence: CDR1 KGHSH, CDR2 LQKENI. Trimming pared 3 bases from V and 5 bases from J, leaving 16 bases between. The CDR3 loop spans 15 amino acids. The CDR3: CASSPGLRGQTEAFF. DNA for the CDR3: TGTGCCAGCTCACCGGGTCTGCGGGGGCAAACTGAAGCTTTCTTT. Full variable domain (remainder filled in from reference TRBV18 and TRBJ1-1): NAGVMQNPRHLVRRRGQEARLRCSPMKGHSHVYWYRQLPEEGLKFMVYLQKENIIDESGMPKERFSAEFPKEGPSILRIQQVVRGDSAAYFCASSPGLRGQTEAFFGQGTRLTVV.

This chain connects TRBV7-8 to TRBJ2-3; no firm D call. V was pared by 4 bases and J by 2 bases, with 4 bases between. The CDR3 sequence is 12 residues long. Germline CDR1 reads SGHVS; CDR2 reads FQNEAQ. CDR3 sequence: CASSSNTDTQYF. In nucleotides, the CDR3 is TGTGCCAGCAGCTCAAACACAGATACGCAGTATTTT.

V is TRBV9 and J is TRBJ2-1; 10 bases match TRBD2. The CDR3 sequence is 16 residues long. CDR1 and CDR2 (germline): SGDLS, YYNGEE. V was pared by 3 bases and J by 10 bases, with 13 bases of the junction left unmatched. CDR3 loop: CASSAMGAGGPFEQFF. The DNA for the CDR3 is TGTGCCAGCAGCGCCATGGGAGCGGGGGGGCCATTCGAGCAGTTCTTC.

This chain joins TRBV5-6 and TRBJ2-1, with a tentative D call TRBD2 (7 bases). Between the trimmed V and J ends, which lost 5 bases and 0 bases, there was a span of 15 bases. The CDR3 runs 16 residues. Germline CDR1 reads SGHDT; CDR2 reads YYEEEE. The CDR3 nucleotides read TGTGCCAGCAGTCTACCGGGGGGCACCTCCTACAATGAGCAGTTCTTC. Its protein is CASSLPGGTSYNEQFF.

The chain is built from TRBV4-2 and TRBJ1-2; D call uncertain. This CDR3 has 16 residues. V shed 0 bases and J shed 0 bases, with 11 bases lying between them. The germline V gene has CDR1 LGHNA and CDR2 YNFKEQ. The CDR3 DNA sequence: TGTGCCAGCAGCCAAGATATTCTGGGAACTAACTATGGCTACACCTTC. The encoded protein is CASSQDILGTNYGYTF.

This chain links TRBV5-6 with TRBJ2-7; tentatively, D is TRBD1 (8 bases). The V and J ends lost 0 bases and 3 bases respectively, with 13 bases between them. There are 15 residues in the CDR3. Looked up from germline, CDR1 is SGHDT and CDR2 is YYEEEE. CDR3: CASSLDYRGGYEQYF. The CDR3 DNA is TGTGCCAGCAGCTTGGATTACAGGGGGGGCTACGAGCAGTACTTC.